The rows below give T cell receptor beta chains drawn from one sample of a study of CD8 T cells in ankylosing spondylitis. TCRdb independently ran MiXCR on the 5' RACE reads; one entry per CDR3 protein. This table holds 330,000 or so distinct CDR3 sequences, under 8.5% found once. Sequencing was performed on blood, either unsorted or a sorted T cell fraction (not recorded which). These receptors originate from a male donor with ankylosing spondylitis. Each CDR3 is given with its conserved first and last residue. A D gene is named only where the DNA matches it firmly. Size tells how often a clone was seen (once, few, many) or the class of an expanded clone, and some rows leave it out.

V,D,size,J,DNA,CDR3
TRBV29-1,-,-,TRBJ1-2,TGCAGCGTTGATGCGGTTGAGGGCTACACCTTC,CSVDAVEGYTF
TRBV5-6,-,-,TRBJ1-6,TGTGCCAGCAGACCAGGGCGCGCGACTTCACCCCTCCACTTT,CASRPGRATSPLHF
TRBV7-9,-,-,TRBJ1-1,TGTGCCAGCAGCTTAGATCAGGCCACCCGGGCAGCTTTCTTT,CASSLDQATRAAFF
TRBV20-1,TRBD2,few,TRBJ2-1,TGCAGTGCGGACCTAGCGGGAGTCAATGAGCAGTTCTTC,CSADLAGVNEQFF
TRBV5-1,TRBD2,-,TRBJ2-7,TGCGCCAGCAGCCCCGGGGGGGGTAACGAGCAGTACTTC,CASSPGGGNEQYF
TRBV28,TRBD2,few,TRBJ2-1,TGTGCCAGTTTAGCGGGAGGGTTAAATGAGCAGTTCTTC,CASLAGGLNEQFF
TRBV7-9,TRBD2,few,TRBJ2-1,TGTGCCAGCGGCGCAGCGGGAGGCGAGCAGTTCTTC,CASGAAGGEQFF
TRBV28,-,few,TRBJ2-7,TGTGCCAGCAGTTTCCACACTGACTACGAGCAGTACTTC,CASSFHTDYEQYF
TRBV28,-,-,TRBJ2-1,TGTGCCAGCAGTTTATCGACAGGCAGTATCTTCTTC,CASSLSTGSIFF
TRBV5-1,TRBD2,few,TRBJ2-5,TGCGCCAGCAGCATCACTAGCGGCCTTCAAGAGACCCAGTACTTC,CASSITSGLQETQYF
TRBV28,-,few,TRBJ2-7,TGTGCCAGCAGTTCAGTAGTCTACGAGCAGTACTTC,CASSSVVYEQYF
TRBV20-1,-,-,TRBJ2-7,TGCAGTGCTAGCCCCGGCGGGATGAGCTCCTACGAGCAGTACTTC,CSASPGGMSSYEQYF
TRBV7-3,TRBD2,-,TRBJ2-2,TGTGCCAGCAGCTCCATAGCGGGATGGAACACCGGGGAGCTGTTTTTT,CASSSIAGWNTGELFF
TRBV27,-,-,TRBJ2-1,TGTGCCAGCAGTTTCACTCGGGGTCTCAATGAGCAGTTCTTC,CASSFTRGLNEQFF
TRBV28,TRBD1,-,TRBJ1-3,TGTGCCAGCAGAACACCAGGGGGCTCAGGAAACACCATATATTTT,CASRTPGGSGNTIYF
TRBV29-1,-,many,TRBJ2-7,TGCAGCGTTGAACTCTCGGGGCGGAACTACGAGCAGTACTTC,CSVELSGRNYEQYF
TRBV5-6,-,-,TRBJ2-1,TGTGCCAGCAGCTGGGCACTAGGACGTAATGAGCAGTTCTTC,CASSWALGRNEQFF
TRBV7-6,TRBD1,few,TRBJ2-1,TGTGCCAGCAGCCGGGGACAGGCCTCCTACAATGAGCAGTTCTTC,CASSRGQASYNEQFF
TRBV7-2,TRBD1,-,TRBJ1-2,TGTGCCAGCAGCCCCCACAGGGGTTGGAGCTATGGCTACACCTTC,CASSPHRGWSYGYTF
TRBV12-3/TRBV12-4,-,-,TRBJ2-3,TGTGCCAGCAGGCGGACACAAAAAGGCGGGGATACGCAGTATTTT,CASRRTQKGGDTQYF
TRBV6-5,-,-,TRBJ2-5,TGTGCCAGCAGTTACTCAGAGGGGGAGGGAGAGACCCAGTACTTC,CASSYSEGEGETQYF
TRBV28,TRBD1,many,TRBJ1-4,TGTGCCAGCTCTGCGGGACAGGATAATGAAAAACTGTTTTTT,CASSAGQDNEKLFF
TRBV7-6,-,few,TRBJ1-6,TGTGCCAGCAGCTTATCAGGGTGGAATTCACCCCTCCACTTT,CASSLSGWNSPLHF
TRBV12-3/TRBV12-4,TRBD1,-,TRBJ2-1,TGTGCCAGCAGTTTCCCGGGCCAGGGGGCCTACAATGAGCAGTTCTTC,CASSFPGQGAYNEQFF
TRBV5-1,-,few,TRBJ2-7,TGCGCCAGCAGCTTGGACCGGGGGCCAGCCTACGAGCAGTACTTC,CASSLDRGPAYEQYF
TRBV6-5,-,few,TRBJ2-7,TGTGCCAGCAGTTACGGCAGGGACTACGAGCAGTACTTC,CASSYGRDYEQYF
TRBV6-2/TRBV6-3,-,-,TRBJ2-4,TGTGCCAGCAGTCAATGGGCAGGGGAGTCCAAAAACATTCAGTACTTC,CASSQWAGESKNIQYF
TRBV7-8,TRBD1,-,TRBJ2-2,TGTGCCAGCAGCTTATATAGGGACAGTTACACCGGGGAGCTGTTTTTT,CASSLYRDSYTGELFF
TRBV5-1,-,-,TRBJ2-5,TGCGCCAGCGGGGATCGGTGGGGAGGCGGCGAGACCCAGTACTTC,CASGDRWGGGETQYF
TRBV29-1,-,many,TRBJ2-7,TGCAGCGTTGGAATCGGACAAGGATACGAGCAGTACTTC,CSVGIGQGYEQYF
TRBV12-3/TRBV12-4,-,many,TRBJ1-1,TGTGCCAGCAGCCAGACGAGGGCGAACACTGAAGCTTTCTTT,CASSQTRANTEAFF
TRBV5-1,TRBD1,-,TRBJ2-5,TGCGCCAGCAGCTTGGACAGGGGGCTCGAAGAGACCCAGTACTTC,CASSLDRGLEETQYF
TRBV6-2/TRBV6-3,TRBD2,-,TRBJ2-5,TGTGCCAGCAGAAAAGCGGGAGGCGAGACCCAGTACTTC,CASRKAGGETQYF
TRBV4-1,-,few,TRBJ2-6,TGCGCCAGCAGCCAAGCAGGGGTCTCCGGGGCCAACGTCCTGACTTTC,CASSQAGVSGANVLTF
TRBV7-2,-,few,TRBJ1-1,TGTGCCAGCAGCTTAGCTCGGGGCACAAACACTGAAGCTTTCTTT,CASSLARGTNTEAFF
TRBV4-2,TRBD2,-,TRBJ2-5,TGTGCCAGCAGCCAGGGGGGCGGGGTAGCGGGATCGGAGACCCAGTACTTC,CASSQGGGVAGSETQYF
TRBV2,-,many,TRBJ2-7,TGTGCCAGCAAACCCGGACTGCACGAGCAGTACTTC,CASKPGLHEQYF
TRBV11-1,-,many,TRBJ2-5,TGTGCCAGCAGCTCATCGAGAGGAGGAGCGAGAGAGACCCAGTACTTC,CASSSSRGGARETQYF
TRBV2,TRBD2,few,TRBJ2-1,TGTGCCAGCGAAAACGGACTAGCGGGAGAGTACAATGAGCAGTTCTTC,CASENGLAGEYNEQFF
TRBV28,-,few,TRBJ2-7,TGTGCCAGCAGCTGGGACCACCGACCCACCTACGAGCAGTACTTC,CASSWDHRPTYEQYF
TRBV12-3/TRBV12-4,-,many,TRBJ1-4,TGTGCCAGCAGCCCACGGACAGCTAATGAAAAACTGTTTTTT,CASSPRTANEKLFF
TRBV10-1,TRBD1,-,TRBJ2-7,TGCGCCAGCAGTGACAGGGGGATAACCTACGAGCAGTACTTC,CASSDRGITYEQYF
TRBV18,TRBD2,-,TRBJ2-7,TGTGCCAGCTCACCACAACCCACTAGCGTAAGCTCCTACGAGCAGTACTTC,CASSPQPTSVSSYEQYF
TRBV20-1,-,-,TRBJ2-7,TGCAGTGCTAGCGCCGATACCCCCTACGAGCAGTACTTC,CSASADTPYEQYF
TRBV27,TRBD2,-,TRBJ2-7,TGTGCCAGCAGCTGGGTAGCGGGAGGCCAAGGGTACTCCTACGAGCAGTACTTC,CASSWVAGGQGYSYEQYF